The clone carrying this T cell receptor (beta chain) was counted ten times or more. The antigen is undetermined. The CDR3 extends over 11 amino acids. V was pared by 7 bases and J by 6 bases, with 12 bases between. In germline, CDR1 is SQVTM, CDR2 ANQGSEA. This record belongs to a study of T-cell memory formation after mild COVID-19. Study-level points and caveats: Detection of some responders pre-infection suggested pre-existing cross-reactive memory T cells participated.

TCRdb re-called the 5' RACE reads through MiXCR, storing one row per CDR3 protein. The table includes roughly 150,000 distinct CDR3 sequences, 14% detected once. The sequence was collected from an adult woman who had mild COVID-19 (a few samples of this study predate the infection). Cell type and time point are not known. V is TRBV29-1 and J is TRBJ1-1; D is unresolved. Sequencing input: PBMCs or a T cell subset sorted from them (not recorded which). CDR3 in amino acids: CSADEDAEAFF. CDR3 DNA sequence: TGCAGCGCGGATGAGGACGCTGAAGCTTTCTTT.